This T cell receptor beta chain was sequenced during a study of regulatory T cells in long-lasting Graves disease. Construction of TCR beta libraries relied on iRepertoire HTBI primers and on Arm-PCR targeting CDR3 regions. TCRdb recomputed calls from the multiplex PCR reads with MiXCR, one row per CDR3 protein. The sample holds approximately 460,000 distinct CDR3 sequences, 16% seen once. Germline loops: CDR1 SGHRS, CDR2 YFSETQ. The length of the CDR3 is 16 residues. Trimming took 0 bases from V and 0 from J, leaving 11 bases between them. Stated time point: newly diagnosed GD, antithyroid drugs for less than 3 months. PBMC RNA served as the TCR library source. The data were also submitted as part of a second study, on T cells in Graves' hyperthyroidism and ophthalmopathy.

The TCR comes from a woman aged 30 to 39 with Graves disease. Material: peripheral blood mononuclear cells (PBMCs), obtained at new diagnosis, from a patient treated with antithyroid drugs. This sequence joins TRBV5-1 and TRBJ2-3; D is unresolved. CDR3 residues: CASSLGLIGSTDTQYF. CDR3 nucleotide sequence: TGCGCCAGCAGCTTGGGACTTATCGGGAGCACAGATACGCAGTATTTT. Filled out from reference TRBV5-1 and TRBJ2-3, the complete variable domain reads KAGVTQTPRYLIKTRGQQVTLSCSPISGHRSVSWYQQTPGQGLQFLFEYFSETQRNKGNFPGRFSGRQFSNSRSEMNVSTLELGDSALYLCASSLGLIGSTDTQYFGPGTRLTVL.